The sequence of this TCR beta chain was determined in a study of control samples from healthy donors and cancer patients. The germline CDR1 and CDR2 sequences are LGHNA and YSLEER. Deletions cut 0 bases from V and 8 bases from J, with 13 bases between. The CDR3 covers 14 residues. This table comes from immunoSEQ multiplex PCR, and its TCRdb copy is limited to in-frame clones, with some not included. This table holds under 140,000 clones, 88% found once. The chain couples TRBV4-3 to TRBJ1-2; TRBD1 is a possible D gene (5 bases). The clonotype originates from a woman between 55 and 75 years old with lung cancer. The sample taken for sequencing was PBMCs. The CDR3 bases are TGCGCCAGCAGCCAAGAGGAGGGGCGGAGAGGCTACACCTTC. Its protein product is CASSQEEGRRGYTF.